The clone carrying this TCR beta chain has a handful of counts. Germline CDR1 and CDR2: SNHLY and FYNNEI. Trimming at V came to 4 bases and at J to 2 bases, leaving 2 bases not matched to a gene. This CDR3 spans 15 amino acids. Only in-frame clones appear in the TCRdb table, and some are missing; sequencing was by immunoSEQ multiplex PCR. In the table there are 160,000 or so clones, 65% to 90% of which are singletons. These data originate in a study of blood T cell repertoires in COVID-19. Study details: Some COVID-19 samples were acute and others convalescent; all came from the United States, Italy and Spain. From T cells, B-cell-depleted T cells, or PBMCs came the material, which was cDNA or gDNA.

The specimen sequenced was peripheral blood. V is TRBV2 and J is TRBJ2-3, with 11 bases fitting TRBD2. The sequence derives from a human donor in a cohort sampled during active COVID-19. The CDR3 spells CASSGTSGYTDTQYF. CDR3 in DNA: TGTGCCAGCAGTGGGACTAGCGGGTACACAGATACGCAGTATTTT.